This entry is about one T cell receptor beta chain. The method was immunoSEQ multiplex PCR; TCRdb's version includes in-frame clones alone and lacks a portion of them. This sample carries under 70,000 clones, around 84% of them seen once, and the ten largest clones take approximately 4.3%. The source of the sample is a study of OX40 agonist ivuxolimab in advanced cancers. CDR1 and CDR2 (germline): SNHLY, FYNNEI. With 4 bases removed from V and 4 bases from J, the gap between germline ends came to 13 bases. The CDR3 runs 15 residues. Sequenced here: CD4+ or CD8+ T cells sorted from blood, sampled in a trial of the OX40 agonist ivuxolimab. The receptor was derived from an adult with an advanced solid tumor such as melanoma, head and neck, liver or kidney cancer. The chain uses TRBV2 and TRBJ2-2; tentative D call: TRBD2 (5 bases). The CDR3 protein is CASSAEGSRTGELFF. The CDR3 coding sequence is TGTGCCAGCAGTGCAGAGGGAAGTCGCACCGGGGAGCTGTTTTTT.